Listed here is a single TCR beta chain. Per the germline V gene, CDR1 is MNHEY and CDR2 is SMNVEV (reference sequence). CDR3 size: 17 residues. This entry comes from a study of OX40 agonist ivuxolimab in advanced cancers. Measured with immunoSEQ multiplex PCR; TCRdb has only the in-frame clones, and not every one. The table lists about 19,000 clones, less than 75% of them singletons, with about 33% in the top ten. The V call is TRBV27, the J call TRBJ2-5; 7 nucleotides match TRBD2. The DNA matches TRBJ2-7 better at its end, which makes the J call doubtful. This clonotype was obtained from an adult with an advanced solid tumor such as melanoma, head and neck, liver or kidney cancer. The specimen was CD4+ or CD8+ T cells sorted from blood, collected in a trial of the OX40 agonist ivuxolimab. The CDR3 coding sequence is TGTGCCAGCAGCCCCAAACTAGCGAGAGGGTCCTCCTACGAGCAGTACTTC. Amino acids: CASSPKLARGSSYEQYF.